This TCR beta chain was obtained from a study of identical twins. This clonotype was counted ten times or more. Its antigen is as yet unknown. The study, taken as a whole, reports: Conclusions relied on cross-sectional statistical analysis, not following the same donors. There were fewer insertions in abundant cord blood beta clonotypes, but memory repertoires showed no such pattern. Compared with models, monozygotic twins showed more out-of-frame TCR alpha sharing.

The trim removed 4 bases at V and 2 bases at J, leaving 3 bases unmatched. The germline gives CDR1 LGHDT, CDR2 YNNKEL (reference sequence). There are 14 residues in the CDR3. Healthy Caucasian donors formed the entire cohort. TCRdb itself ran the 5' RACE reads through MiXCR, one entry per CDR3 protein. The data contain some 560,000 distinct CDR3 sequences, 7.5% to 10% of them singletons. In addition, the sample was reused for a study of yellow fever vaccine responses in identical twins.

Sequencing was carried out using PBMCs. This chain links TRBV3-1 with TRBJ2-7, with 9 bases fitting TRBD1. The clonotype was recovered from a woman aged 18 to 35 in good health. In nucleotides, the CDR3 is TGTGCCAGCAGCCTCCGGGACAGGGCCTACGAGCAGTACTTC. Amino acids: CASSLRDRAYEQYF.